This T cell receptor (beta chain) appears in the sequencing data of a study of Graves' ophthalmopathy and Graves' hyperthyroidism. This CDR3 contains 15 residues. Germline V lookup: CDR1 LNHDA, CDR2 SQIVND (reference sequence). The sequenced template was RNA, covering the TCR beta CDR3 region. Amplification began with first-round RT-PCR using HTBI primers, then second-round multiplex PCR was performed. One entry per CDR3 protein, called by TCRdb with MiXCR from the multiplex PCR reads. The table records roughly 400,000 distinct CDR3 sequences, about 16% of them present only once. This clonotype occurred many times. Germline and junction disagree at one end, which may indicate a read error.

Sequencing was done on a sample of peripheral blood. The TCR was taken from a woman aged 18 to 35 with Graves' ophthalmopathy. The chain carries TRBV19 and TRBJ1-1; D is possibly TRBD1 (6 bases). The CDR3, as DNA: TGTGCCAATAGTATAAACAACAGGGAATACACTGAAGCTTTCTTT. It codes for CANSINNREYTEAFF.